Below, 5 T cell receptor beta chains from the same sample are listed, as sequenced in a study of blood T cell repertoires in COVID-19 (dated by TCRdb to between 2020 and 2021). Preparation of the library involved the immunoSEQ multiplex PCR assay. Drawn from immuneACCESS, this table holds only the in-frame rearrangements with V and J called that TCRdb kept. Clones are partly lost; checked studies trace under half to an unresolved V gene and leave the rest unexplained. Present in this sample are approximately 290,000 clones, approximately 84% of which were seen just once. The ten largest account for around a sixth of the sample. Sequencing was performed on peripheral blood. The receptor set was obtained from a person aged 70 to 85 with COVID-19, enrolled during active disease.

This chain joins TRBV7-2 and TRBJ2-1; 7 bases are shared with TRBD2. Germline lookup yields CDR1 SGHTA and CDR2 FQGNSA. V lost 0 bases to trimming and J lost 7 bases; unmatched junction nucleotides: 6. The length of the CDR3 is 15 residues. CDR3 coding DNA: TGTGCCAGCAGCTTAGCGCTGACTAGCCGGAATGAGCAGTTCTTC. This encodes CASSLALTSRNEQFF.

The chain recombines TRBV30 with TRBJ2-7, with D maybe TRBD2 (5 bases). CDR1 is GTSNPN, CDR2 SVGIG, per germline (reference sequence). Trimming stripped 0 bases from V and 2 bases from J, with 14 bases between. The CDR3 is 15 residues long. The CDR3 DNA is TGTGCCTGGAGTGTCCTCCGGGATAGCACCTACGAGCAGTACTTC. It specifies CAWSVLRDSTYEQYF.

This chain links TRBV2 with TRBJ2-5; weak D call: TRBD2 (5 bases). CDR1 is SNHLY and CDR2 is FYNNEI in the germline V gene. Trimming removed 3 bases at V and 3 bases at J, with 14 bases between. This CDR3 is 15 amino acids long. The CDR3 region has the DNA TGTGCCAGCAGTGAGAACGGACTGGGAGAAGAGACCCAGTACTTC. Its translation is CASSENGLGEETQYF.

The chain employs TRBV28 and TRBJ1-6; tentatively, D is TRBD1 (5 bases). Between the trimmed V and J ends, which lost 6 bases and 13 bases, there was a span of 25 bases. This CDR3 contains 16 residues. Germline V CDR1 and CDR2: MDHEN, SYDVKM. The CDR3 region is CASSFQAGGTGLPLHF. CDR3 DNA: TGTGCCAGCAGCTTCCAAGCCGGGGGAACGGGCCTCCCCCTCCACTTT.

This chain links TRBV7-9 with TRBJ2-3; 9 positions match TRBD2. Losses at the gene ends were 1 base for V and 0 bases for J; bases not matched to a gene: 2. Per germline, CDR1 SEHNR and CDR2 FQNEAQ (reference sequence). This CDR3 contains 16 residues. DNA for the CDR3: TGTGCCAGCAGCTTAGGACTAGCGGATAGCACAGATACGCAGTATTTT. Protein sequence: CASSLGLADSTDTQYF.